These 21 T cell receptor beta chains were all obtained from the same sample, sequenced in a study of glioma-infiltrating T cells. TCR alpha and beta CDR3 regions were amplified from RNA using iRepertoire nested multiplex PCR. TCRdb analysed the multiplex PCR reads with MiXCR anew, one entry per CDR3 protein. The sample consists of a few hundred thousand distinct CDR3 sequences, approximately 42% of them appearing once. Sequenced: glioma tissue, nonneoplastic brain tissue, or PBMCs (not recorded which). These receptors came from a human donor with low-grade glioma or glioblastoma, undergoing nonglioma brain surgery, or in good health (not recorded which).

Many counts were recorded for this clonotype. The V and J genes are TRBV15 and TRBJ2-1; D gene ambiguous. This CDR3 is 14 amino acids long. The ends were cut back, 11 bases at V and 7 bases at J, with 21 bases in the middle. Looked up from germline, CDR1 is LNHNV and CDR2 is YYDKDF (reference sequence). The DNA of the CDR3 is TGTGCCTCATCCAAAAGAGGTTCCGGGAATGAGCAGTTCTTC. It codes for CASSKRGSGNEQFF.

The chain combines TRBV9 with TRBJ1-2, with D possibly being TRBD1 (6 bases). Germline CDR1 and CDR2: SGDLS and YYNGEE. The CDR3 runs 14 residues. V lost 4 bases to trimming and J lost 2 bases, with 12 bases between them. CDR3 coding DNA: TGTGCCAGCAGCCCCGGTGGGGGCAACTATGGCTACACCTTC. This translates into CASSPGGGNYGYTF.

The chain has TRBV28 and TRBJ2-7, with D possibly matching TRBD2 (5 bases). The J call may be in error: the DNA end matches TRBJ2-1 better. Per the germline V gene, CDR1 is MDHEN and CDR2 is SYDVKM. There are 16 residues in the CDR3. The CDR3 sequence is CASSLRREIEGREQFF. The DNA for the CDR3 is TGTGCCAGCAGTTTACGCCGCGAGATTGAAGGGAGAGAGCAGTTCTTC.

This sequence joins TRBV18 and TRBJ2-7; D unclear. V lost 0 bases and J lost 7, with 10 bases in between. The CDR3 extends over 13 amino acids. The germline V gene encodes CDR1 KGHSH and CDR2 LQKENI. This CDR3 is CASSPPLGMEQYF. CDR3 DNA sequence: TGTGCCAGCTCACCACCCCTAGGGATGGAGCAGTACTTC.

Remarks on this clonotype: This clone may be a read error of a much larger clone one base away. The chain employs TRBV20-1 and TRBJ1-5; no clear D gene. Germline V CDR1 and CDR2: DFQATT, SNEGSKA (reference sequence). V was shortened by 1 base and J by 3 bases, with 16 bases between the two germline ends. The CDR3 is 16 amino acids. CDR3 nucleotides: TGCAGTGCTAGAGGGGGAAGCGGCAGGCCCAATCAGCCCCAGCATTTT. Translating it yields CSARGGSGRPNQPQHF.

CDR3 loop: CATKQRVGTEAFF. For the CDR3, the DNA is TGTGCCACCAAACAGAGAGTAGGCACTGAAGCTTTCTTT. This chain links TRBV15 with TRBJ1-1, with D hard to call. CDR1 and CDR2 (germline): LNHNV, YYDKDF (reference sequence). The CDR3 totals 13 residues. V was cut by 7 bases and J by 4 bases, with 13 bases left in between. The full variable domain, rest sourced from reference TRBV15 and TRBJ1-1, is DAMVIQNPRYQVTQFGKPVTLSCSQTLNHNVMYWYQQKSSQAPKLLFHYYDKDFNNEADTPDNFQSRRPNTSFCFLDIRSPGLGDTAMYLCATKQRVGTEAFFGQGTRLTVV.

This clonotype was counted only a few times. The chain is built from TRBV6-1 and TRBJ2-5, with TRBD2 identical over 8 bases. Germline CDR1 reads MNHNS; CDR2 reads SASEGT. The CDR3 runs 14 residues. The J segment lost 5 bases and the V segment lost 5 bases, leaving 7 bases of the junction unmatched. CDR3 loop: CASSSPASGETQYF. For the CDR3, the DNA is TGTGCCAGCAGTTCCCCTGCTAGCGGGGAGACCCAGTACTTC.

J is TRBJ2-5 and V is TRBV4-1; no definite D call. The V gene's germline CDR1 is MGHRA and CDR2 YSYEKL. The germline V and J ends were trimmed by 4 bases and 4 bases, with 10 bases remaining between them. The length of the CDR3 is 13 residues. The CDR3 sequence is CASSRAPRETQYF. Here the CDR3 DNA reads TGCGCCAGCAGCCGGGCCCCGAGAGAGACCCAGTACTTC.

The CDR3 is CASSLLGTGTSGKLGAYNEQFF. The CDR3 coding sequence is TGTGCCAGCAGTTTATTGGGGACCGGGACTAGCGGGAAACTAGGTGCCTACAATGAGCAGTTCTTC. The V gene is TRBV27, the J gene TRBJ2-1, with TRBD2 matching 13 bases. The CDR3 consists of 22 residues. Germline trimming cut 1 base from V and 2 bases from J; bases unmatched to any gene: 17. CDR1 MNHEY and CDR2 SMNVEV come from the germline V gene (reference sequence).

The chain links TRBV4-2 to TRBJ1-2; weak D call: TRBD1 (5 bases). The V end was cut by 1 base, the J end by 7 bases, with 7 bases between. In germline, CDR1 is LGHNA, CDR2 YNFKEQ. The CDR3 spans 12 residues. The DNA of the CDR3 is TGTGCCAGCAGCCAAGGGACATCTGGCTACACCTTC. Its translation is CASSQGTSGYTF.

This clonotype was seen a single time. An end of the junction differs from the germline gene, which may be a read error. V usage is TRBV7-2 and J usage is TRBJ1-5; the D is unclear. Germline V gives CDR1 SGHTA, CDR2 FQGNSA. The CDR3 consists of 11 residues. CDR3 sequence (DNA): TGTGCCGGCAGCCTGGGTGGACCCCAGCATTTT. It translates to CAGSLGGPQHF.

The chain is built from TRBV7-6 and TRBJ2-7, with 11 nucleotides matching TRBD2. There are 18 residues in the CDR3. Germline V gene lookup returns CDR1 SGHVS and CDR2 FNYEAQ. V lost 5 bases and J lost 0; bases outside the gene matches: 12. The CDR3 protein is CASSPPGTSGHSSYEQYF. CDR3 nucleotide sequence: TGTGCCAGCAGCCCTCCCGGGACTAGCGGACATAGCTCCTACGAGCAGTACTTC.

The chain has TRBV6-1 and TRBJ2-7; D not certain. Germline V CDR1 and CDR2: MNHNS, SASEGT. The CDR3 covers 13 residues. Trimming shortened V by 6 bases and J by 0 bases, and 9 bases separated the two germline ends. CDR3 amino acids: CASSQANSYEQYF. The CDR3 DNA reads as TGTGCCAGCAGCCAGGCAAACTCCTACGAGCAGTACTTC.

About this clonotype: A read error may be the cause here, since a much bigger clone is one base away. The genes are TRBV27 and TRBJ2-7; 8 nucleotides line up with TRBD1. The CDR3 spans 12 residues. Germline V gene sequence: CDR1 MNHEY, CDR2 SMNVEV (reference sequence). The CDR3 loop reads CASRGQVGERYF. CDR3 nucleotides: TGTGCCAGCAGGGGACAGGTAGGCGAGCGGTACTTC.

V gene TRBV7-2 combines with J gene TRBJ1-2; D perhaps matches TRBD1 (6 bases). The CDR3 runs to 14 residues. V was pared by 6 bases and J by 5 bases, with 16 bases between. CDR1 is SGHTA and CDR2 is FQGNSA in the germline V gene. The CDR3 DNA is TGTGCCAGCAGTCGTCAGGGGTCGGGATATGGCTACACCTTC. Translating gives CASSRQGSGYGYTF.

The chain carries TRBV4-1 and TRBJ1-3; no definite D call. Germline V gene sequence: CDR1 MGHRA, CDR2 YSYEKL. V was clipped by 1 base and J by 0 bases, with 7 bases between them. This CDR3 has 15 amino acids. CDR3 region: CASSQGAGSGNTIYF. The CDR3 DNA reads as TGCGCCAGCAGCCAAGGTGCCGGCTCTGGAAACACCATATATTTT.

A few counts support this clonotype. V usage is TRBV2 and J usage is TRBJ1-5; possible D gene TRBD1, 5 bases. CDR3 length: 14 amino acids. Trimming removed 6 bases at V and 6 bases at J, with 15 bases between. Germline CDR1 reads SNHLY; CDR2 reads FYNNEI. The CDR3 coding sequence is TGTGCCAGCAGAGGCAGGGCGGAGATTCAGCCCCAGCATTTT. Protein sequence: CASRGRAEIQPQHF.

The genes are TRBV29-1 and TRBJ2-1; D is undetermined. Trimming shortened V by 4 bases and J by 5 bases, and 6 bases separated the two germline ends. The germline V gene has CDR1 SQVTM and CDR2 ANQGSEA. The CDR3 covers 11 residues. The CDR3 here is CSVGGDNEQFF. The DNA for the CDR3 is TGCAGCGTTGGAGGAGACAATGAGCAGTTCTTC.

The V gene is TRBV7-2, the J gene TRBJ2-2, with 10 bases fitting TRBD2. V lost 8 bases and J lost 5; bases outside the gene matches: 11. The CDR3 covers 16 residues. Germline V lookup: CDR1 SGHTA, CDR2 FQGNSA. The CDR3 here is CASSSPGLAITGELFF. The CDR3 bases are TGTGCCAGCTCCTCCCCGGGACTAGCGATTACCGGGGAGCTGTTTTTT.

This chain connects TRBV27 to TRBJ2-1, with D perhaps TRBD2 (6 bases). The CDR3 runs to 12 residues. V was pared by 3 bases and J by 13 bases, with 13 bases between. The germline V gene encodes CDR1 MNHEY and CDR2 SMNVEV (reference sequence). CDR3 nucleotides: TGTGCCAGCAGTTTCGGGGGAAATTATCAGTTCTTC. Translating gives CASSFGGNYQFF.

This clonotype was seen a few times. The CDR3 is CSAIGGGTEAFF. The CDR3 region has the DNA TGCAGTGCTATTGGGGGAGGCACTGAAGCTTTCTTT. V usage is TRBV20-1 and J usage is TRBJ1-1, with a possible D match to TRBD1 (5 bases). Trimming left V 4 bases short and J 4 bases short, with 10 bases between. CDR3 length: 12 residues. In germline, CDR1 is DFQATT, CDR2 SNEGSKA (reference sequence).